This T cell receptor (beta chain) is from a study of T cell repertoires in ileal Crohn's disease. Study-wide context: The M6 sample came from neoterminal ileum during colonoscopy after surgery. Study findings and constraints: All patients with clonality above 26.8% had endoscopic recurrence.

Specified time point: neoterminal ileum biopsy at postoperative endoscopy, about 6 months after surgery. In germline, CDR1 is MNHEY, CDR2 SMNVEV (reference sequence). V shed 3 bases and J shed 4 bases, with 12 bases lying between them. This CDR3 region has 15 residues. A note on this clone: Its antigen remains unknown.

Clones were sequenced by immunoSEQ multiplex PCR, and TCRdb holds only the in-frame ones, with some missing. The data contain 3,000 to 5,000 clones, roughly 85% of them seen just once; the ten biggest clones take up under 15%. Input material: ileal tissue. This chain uses TRBV27 with TRBJ2-2; D may be TRBD1 (6 bases). This TCR came from an adult with Crohn's disease. CDR3 in DNA: TGTGCCAGCAGTTTTCAGGGGATTAGCACCGGGGAGCTGTTTTTT. Encoded protein: CASSFQGISTGELFF.